This TCR beta chain was sequenced in a study of T-cell reconstitution after alpha-beta-depleted transplantation in children. Study results and caveats: Reported findings indicate that, about two months after transplant, alpha-beta T cells came from several hundred expanded clones, which were derived from non-depleted graft cells.

TCRbeta library preparation incorporated unique molecular identifiers. One entry per CDR3 protein results from TCRdb running MiXCR on the PCR reads. The sample includes hundreds of thousands of distinct CDR3 sequences, 10% to 15% seen only once; the top ten take about 0.77%. Comment on this clonotype: Its target is not known.

Per germline, CDR1 SGHVS and CDR2 FNYEAQ. V shed 4 bases, J shed 5 bases, and the junction held 7 bases outside the gene matches. This CDR3 spans 15 amino acids. The starting material was PBMCs, obtained before TCRalphabeta/CD19-depleted stem cell transplant. This TCR was recovered from a girl aged 2 to 10 with congenital amegakaryocytic thrombocytopenia, due to receive a stem cell transplant. This chain joins TRBV7-6 and TRBJ2-5; 10 bases align to TRBD2. CDR3 in amino acids: CASSYLAGVSETQYF. The DNA of the CDR3 is TGTGCCAGCAGCTACCTAGCGGGAGTTTCTGAGACCCAGTACTTC.